The clone carrying this TCR beta chain showed up many times. Antigen: not known. Every cDNA TCR molecule received its own unique molecular identifier. MiXCR, applied by TCRdb to the 5' RACE reads, yields one record per CDR3 protein. The profile shows about 48,000 distinct CDR3 sequences, about 5.8% of them singletons. The sample originates from a study of spatial heterogeneity in lung cancer. Study summary: More beta-chain than alpha-chain sequences were consistently detected. Overall study results and limits: Tumor TCRs that were ubiquitous and expanded showed up in blood more at resection than follow-up.

Time point here: sample taken at primary tumor resection. Whole RNA obtained from tumor, nontumor lung or frozen PBMC underwent sequencing without sorting. Donation came from around 72 patients with untreated early-stage non-small cell lung cancer. The source of this sequence is a male donor with early-stage non-small cell lung cancer. This specimen was PBMCs, taken at surgery.

Written as DNA, the CDR3 is TGCGCCAGCAGCGCCCGTCTTGGCGAGCAGTACTTC. Translation: CASSARLGEQYF. The chain carries TRBV5-1 and TRBJ2-7; the D is unclear. V was pared by 4 bases and J by 6 bases, with 11 bases between. Per germline, CDR1 SGHRS and CDR2 YFSETQ. This CDR3 is 12 amino acids long.